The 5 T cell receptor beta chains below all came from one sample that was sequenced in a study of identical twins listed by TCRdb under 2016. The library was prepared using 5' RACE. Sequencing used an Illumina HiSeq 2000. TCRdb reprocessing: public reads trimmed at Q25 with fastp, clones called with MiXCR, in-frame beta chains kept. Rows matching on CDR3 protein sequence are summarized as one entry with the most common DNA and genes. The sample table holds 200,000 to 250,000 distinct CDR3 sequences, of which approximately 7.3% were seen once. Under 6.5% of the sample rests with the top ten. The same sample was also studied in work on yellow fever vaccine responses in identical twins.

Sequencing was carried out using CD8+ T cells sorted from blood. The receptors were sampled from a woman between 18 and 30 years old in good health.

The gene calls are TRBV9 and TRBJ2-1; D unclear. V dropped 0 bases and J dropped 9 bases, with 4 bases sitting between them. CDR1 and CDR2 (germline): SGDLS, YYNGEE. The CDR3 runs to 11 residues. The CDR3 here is CASSVGREQFF. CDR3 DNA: TGTGCCAGCAGCGTAGGGCGTGAGCAGTTCTTC.

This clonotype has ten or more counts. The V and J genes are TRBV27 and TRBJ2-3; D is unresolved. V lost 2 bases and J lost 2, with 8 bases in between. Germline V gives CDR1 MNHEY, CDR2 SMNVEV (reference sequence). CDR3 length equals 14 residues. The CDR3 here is CASSLGRFTDTQYF. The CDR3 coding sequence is TGTGCCAGCAGTTTAGGACGATTCACAGATACGCAGTATTTT.

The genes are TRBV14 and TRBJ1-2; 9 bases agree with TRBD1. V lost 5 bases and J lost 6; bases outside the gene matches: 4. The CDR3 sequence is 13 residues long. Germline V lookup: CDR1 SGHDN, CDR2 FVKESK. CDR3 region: CASSATGGDGYTF. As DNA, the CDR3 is TGTGCCAGCAGCGCAACAGGGGGCGATGGCTACACCTTC.

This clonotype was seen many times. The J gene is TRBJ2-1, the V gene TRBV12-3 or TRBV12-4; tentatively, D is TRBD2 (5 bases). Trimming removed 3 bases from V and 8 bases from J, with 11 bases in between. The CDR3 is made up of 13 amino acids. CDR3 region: CASSFLGVDEQFF. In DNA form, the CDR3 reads TGTGCCAGCAGTTTCCTCGGGGTGGATGAGCAGTTCTTC.

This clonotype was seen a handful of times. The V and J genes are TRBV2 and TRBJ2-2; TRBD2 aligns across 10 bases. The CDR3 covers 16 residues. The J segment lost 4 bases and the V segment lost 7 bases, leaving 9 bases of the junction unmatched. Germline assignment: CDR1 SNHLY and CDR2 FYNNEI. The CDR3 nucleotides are TGTGCCAGCAACATTCTAGCGGGAGACGGCACCGGGGAGCTGTTTTTT. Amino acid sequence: CASNILAGDGTGELFF.